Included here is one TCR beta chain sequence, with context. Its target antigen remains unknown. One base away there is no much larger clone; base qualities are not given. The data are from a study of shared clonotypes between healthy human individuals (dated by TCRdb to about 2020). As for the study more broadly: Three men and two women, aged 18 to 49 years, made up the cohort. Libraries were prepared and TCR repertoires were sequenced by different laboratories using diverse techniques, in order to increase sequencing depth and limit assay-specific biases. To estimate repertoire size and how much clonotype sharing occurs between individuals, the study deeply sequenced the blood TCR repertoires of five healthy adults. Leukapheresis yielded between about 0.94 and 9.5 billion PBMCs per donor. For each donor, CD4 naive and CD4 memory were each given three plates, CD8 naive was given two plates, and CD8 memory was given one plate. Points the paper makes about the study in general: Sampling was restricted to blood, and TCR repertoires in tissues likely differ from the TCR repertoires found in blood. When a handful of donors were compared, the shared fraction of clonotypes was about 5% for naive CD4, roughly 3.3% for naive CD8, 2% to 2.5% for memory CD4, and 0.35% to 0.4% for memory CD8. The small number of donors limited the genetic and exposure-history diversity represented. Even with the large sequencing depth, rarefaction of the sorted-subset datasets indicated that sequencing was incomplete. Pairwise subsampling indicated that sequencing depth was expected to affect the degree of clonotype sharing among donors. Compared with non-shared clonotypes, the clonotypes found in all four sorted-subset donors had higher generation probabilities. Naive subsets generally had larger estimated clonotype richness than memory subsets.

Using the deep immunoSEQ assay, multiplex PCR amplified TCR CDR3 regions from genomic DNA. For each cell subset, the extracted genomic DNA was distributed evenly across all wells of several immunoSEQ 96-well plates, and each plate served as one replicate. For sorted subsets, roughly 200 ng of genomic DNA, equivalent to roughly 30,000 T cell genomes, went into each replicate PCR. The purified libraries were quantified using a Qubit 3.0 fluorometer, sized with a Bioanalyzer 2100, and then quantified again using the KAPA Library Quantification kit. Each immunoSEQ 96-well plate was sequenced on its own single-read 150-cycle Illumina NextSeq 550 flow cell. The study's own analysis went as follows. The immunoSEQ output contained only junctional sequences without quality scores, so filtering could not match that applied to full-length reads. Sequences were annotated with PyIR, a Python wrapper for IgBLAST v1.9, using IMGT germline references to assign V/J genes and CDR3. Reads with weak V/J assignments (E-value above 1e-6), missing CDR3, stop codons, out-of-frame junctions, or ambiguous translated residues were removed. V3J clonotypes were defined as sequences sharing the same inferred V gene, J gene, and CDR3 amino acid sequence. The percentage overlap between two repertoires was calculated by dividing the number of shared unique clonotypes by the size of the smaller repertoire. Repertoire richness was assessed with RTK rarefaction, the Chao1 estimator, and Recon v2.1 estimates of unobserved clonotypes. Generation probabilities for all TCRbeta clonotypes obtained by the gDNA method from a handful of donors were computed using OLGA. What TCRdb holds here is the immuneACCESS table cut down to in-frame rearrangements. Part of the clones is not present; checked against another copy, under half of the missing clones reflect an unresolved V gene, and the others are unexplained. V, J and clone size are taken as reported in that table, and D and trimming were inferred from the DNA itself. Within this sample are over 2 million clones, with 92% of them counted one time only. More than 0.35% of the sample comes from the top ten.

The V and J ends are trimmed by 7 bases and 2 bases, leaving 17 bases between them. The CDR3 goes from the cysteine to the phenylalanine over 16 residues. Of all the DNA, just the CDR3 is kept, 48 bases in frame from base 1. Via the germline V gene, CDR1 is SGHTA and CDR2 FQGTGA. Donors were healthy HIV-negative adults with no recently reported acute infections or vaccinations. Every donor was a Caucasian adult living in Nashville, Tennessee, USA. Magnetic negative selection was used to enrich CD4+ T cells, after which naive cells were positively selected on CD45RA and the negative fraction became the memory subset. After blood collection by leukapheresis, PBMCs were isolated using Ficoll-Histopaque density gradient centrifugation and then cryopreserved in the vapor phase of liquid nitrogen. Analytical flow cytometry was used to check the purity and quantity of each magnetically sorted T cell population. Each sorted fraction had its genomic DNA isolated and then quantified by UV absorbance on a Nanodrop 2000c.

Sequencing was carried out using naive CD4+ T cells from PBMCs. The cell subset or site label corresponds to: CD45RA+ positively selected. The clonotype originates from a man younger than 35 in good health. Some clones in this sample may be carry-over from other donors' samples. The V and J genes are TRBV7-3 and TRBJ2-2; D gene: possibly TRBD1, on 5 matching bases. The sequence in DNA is TGTGCCAGCACCCGTGTAGGGGCAGCAAACACCGGGGAGCTGTTTTTT. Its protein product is CASTRVGAANTGELFF.